The rows below give T cell receptor beta chains drawn from one sample of a study of T cell repertoires in cytomegalovirus infection. TCRdb re-called the reads with MiXCR, one entry per CDR3 protein. Of roughly 230,000 distinct CDR3 sequences in the sample, over 20% were seen once. Sequences were obtained from CD8+ T cells from PBMCs. The receptors here all came from a human donor in good health (CMV status not recorded). Some clones in this sample may be carry-over from other donors' samples. Each CDR3 is given with its conserved first and last residue. A D gene is named only where the DNA matches it firmly. The size entry is marked missing in some rows and otherwise reads once, few, many or a size class.

v_call	d_call	clone_size	j_call	cdr3_aa	cdr3_nt
TRBV11-3	.	many	TRBJ2-1	CASSLAGDSESYNEQFF	TGTGCCAGCAGCTTAGCGGGGGACTCCGAATCCTACAATGAGCAGTTCTTC
TRBV29-1	.	.	TRBJ2-1	CSVDFNEQFF	TGCAGCGTTGATTTCAATGAGCAGTTCTTC
TRBV6-1	TRBD2	few	TRBJ2-7	CASSFQGGRYEQYF	TGTGCCAGCAGTTTCCAGGGAGGGCGGTACGAGCAGTACTTC
TRBV7-9	.	many	TRBJ2-2	CASSSDGNTGELFF	TGTGCCAGCAGCTCGGACGGAAACACCGGGGAGCTGTTTTTT
TRBV7-9	TRBD2	.	TRBJ2-1	CASSWLTGGYNEQFF	TGTGCCAGCAGCTGGCTAACGGGGGGTTACAATGAGCAGTTCTTC
TRBV29-1	.	many	TRBJ2-2	CSVVNTGELFF	TGCAGCGTTGTTAACACCGGGGAGCTGTTTTTT
TRBV15	TRBD1	few	TRBJ1-2	CATSRPDRVGYGYTF	TGTGCCACCAGCAGACCGGACAGGGTGGGCTATGGCTACACCTTC
TRBV20-1	TRBD1	.	TRBJ2-6	CSAQATQGTGANVLTF	TGCAGTGCTCAAGCCACACAGGGGACGGGGGCCAACGTCCTGACTTTC
TRBV20-1	TRBD2	many	TRBJ2-3	CSATAGGSTDTQYF	TGCAGTGCTACAGCGGGGGGAAGCACAGATACGCAGTATTTT
TRBV7-8	TRBD1	many	TRBJ2-5	CASSFPPGQGEETQYF	TGTGCCAGCAGCTTCCCCCCGGGACAGGGAGAAGAGACCCAGTACTTC
TRBV12-3/TRBV12-4	.	.	TRBJ1-3	CASSLLDAHRSFSGNTIYF	TGTGCCAGCAGTTTACTGGATGCGCACAGATCCTTCTCTGGAAACACCATATATTTT
TRBV29-1	.	once	TRBJ2-7	CSVFGTNGYEQYF	TGCAGCGTCTTTGGGACGAACGGCTACGAGCAGTACTTC
TRBV19	.	.	TRBJ1-5	CASSIGQGQNQPQHF	TGTGCCAGTAGTATCGGGCAGGGGCAAAATCAGCCCCAGCATTTT
TRBV28	.	few	TRBJ1-2	CASTKLGALNYGYTF	TGTGCCAGCACTAAATTAGGGGCTCTAAACTATGGCTACACCTTC
TRBV10-3	.	many	TRBJ1-1	CATNSPGSTEAFF	TGTGCCACTAATTCCCCTGGGAGCACTGAAGCTTTCTTT
TRBV19	TRBD1	.	TRBJ2-1	CASSSLPAGGREQFF	TGTGCCAGTAGTTCTCTTCCTGCAGGGGGCAGGGAGCAGTTCTTC
TRBV19	.	.	TRBJ2-1	CASSTLGQQFF	TGTGCCAGTAGTACCCTCGGCCAGCAGTTCTTC
TRBV13	TRBD1	.	TRBJ2-7	CASSNSGGASHEQYF	TGTGCCAGCAGCAATTCAGGGGGCGCGAGCCACGAGCAGTACTTC
TRBV14	.	.	TRBJ2-2	CASSQSSTNTGELFF	TGTGCCAGCAGCCAATCCTCCACGAACACCGGGGAGCTGTTTTTT
TRBV4-1	.	few	TRBJ2-7	CASSLWSGREQYF	TGCGCCAGCAGCCTCTGGTCTGGACGCGAGCAGTACTTC